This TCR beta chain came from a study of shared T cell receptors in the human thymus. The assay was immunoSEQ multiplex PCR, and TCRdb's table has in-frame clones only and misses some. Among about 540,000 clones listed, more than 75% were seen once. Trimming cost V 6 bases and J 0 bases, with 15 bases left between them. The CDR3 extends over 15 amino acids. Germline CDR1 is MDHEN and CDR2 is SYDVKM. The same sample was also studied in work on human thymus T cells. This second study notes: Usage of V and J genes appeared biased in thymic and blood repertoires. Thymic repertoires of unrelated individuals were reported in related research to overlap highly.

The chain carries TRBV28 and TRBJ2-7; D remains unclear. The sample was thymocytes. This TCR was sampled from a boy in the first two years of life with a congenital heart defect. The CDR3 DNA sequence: TGTGCCAGCAGACCGCAGTCCGGGTACTCCTACGAGCAGTACTTC. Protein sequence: CASRPQSGYSYEQYF.